The sequence of this T cell receptor beta chain was determined in a study of graft-versus-host responses after intestinal transplantation. Sequencing was performed with immunoSEQ multiplex PCR; in TCRdb, only in-frame clones are kept and a portion is missing. The sample consists of 90,000 to 150,000 clones, just under 95% of them appearing once. On this clone itself: Its antigen remains unknown.

Broader study findings: HvG clone declines early post-transplant were associated with peak circulating GvH levels. Recipient marrow showed GvH clones, some seen first in ileum or blood.

The CDR3 runs to 14 residues. CDR1 ENHRY and CDR2 SYGVKD come from the germline V gene. V dropped 7 bases and J dropped 3; count of bases not matched to a gene: 5. The chain recombines TRBV10-3 with TRBJ2-7, with 11 positions matching TRBD1. The TCR was taken from a human donor who received an intestinal transplant. Sequencing was performed on unstimulated CD4+ T cells sorted from spleen or lymph node cells, taken before intestinal transplant. For the CDR3, the DNA is TGTGCCATCACCCCGGGACAGGGGGGCTACGAGCAGTACTTC. Protein sequence: CAITPGQGGYEQYF.